This is a list of T cell receptor beta chains from one sample in a study of tumor-infiltrating lymphocytes in glioblastoma multiforme. TCRdb called the multiplex PCR reads again in MiXCR, with one record for every CDR3 protein. Of around 30,000 distinct CDR3 sequences in the sample, about 58% are singletons; the top ten hold approximately 35%. Material for sequencing was brain tumor tissue. The receptor set was obtained from a male donor with glioblastoma. Each CDR3 is given with its conserved first and last residue. D genes are given only for firm matches. Size tells how often a clone was seen (once, few, many) or the class of an expanded clone, and some rows leave it out.

>-|TRBV20-1|TRBJ2-5|-
TGCAGTACTCGTCAAGGAGAGGGGGAGACCCAGTACTTC
CSTRQGEGETQYF
>-|TRBV7-9|TRBJ2-1|-
TGTGCCAGCAGTCCCCCTGGGCAGATGAGCTCCTACAATGAGCAGCTCTTC
CASSPPGQMSSYNEQLF
>TRBD1|TRBV29-1|TRBJ1-5|many
TGCAGCGTAGCAGGGACAGGGGAGAGTCAGCCCCAGCATTTT
CSVAGTGESQPQHF
>-|TRBV4-1|TRBJ2-7|many
TGCGCCAGCAGCCAACTGGGTAGGGAGAAACGGGAGCAGTACTTC
CASSQLGREKREQYF
>-|TRBV29-1|TRBJ2-5|once
TGCAGCGGGGATCTTGGGGAAGAGACCCAGTACTTC
CSGDLGEETQYF
>-|TRBV6-1|TRBJ1-5|many
TGTGCCAGCGTTCCCTGGGGGAGCAATCAGCCCCAGCATTTT
CASVPWGSNQPQHF
>-|TRBV28|TRBJ2-3|-
TGTGCCAGCAGTGTACCACGGGGGGCTGATACGCAGTATTTT
CASSVPRGADTQYF
>TRBD1|TRBV7-9|TRBJ1-4|few
TGTGCCAGCCAGGGACAGAATAATGAAAAACTGTTTTTT
CASQGQNNEKLFF
>TRBD2|TRBV2|TRBJ2-7|few
TGTGCCAGCGGAGAGGTGGGAGGGGACGAGCAGTACTTC
CASGEVGGDEQYF
>TRBD2|TRBV12-3/TRBV12-4|TRBJ2-7|-
TGTGCCAGCAGATTCGCCAGGACTAGCGGGAGCGAGCAGTACTTC
CASRFARTSGSEQYF
>-|TRBV20-1|TRBJ2-1|few
TGCAATGCTAGAGCCCTGGACAGCTTAGTCCATGAGCAGTTATTC
CNARALDSLVHEQLF
>-|TRBV11-2|TRBJ2-7|-
TGTGTCAGCAGCTTCGGGGGGCTGCGGTCCTACGAGCAGTACTTC
CVSSFGGLRSYEQYF